The T cell receptor (beta chain) described here comes from a study of T cell clones after liver transplantation (dated by TCRdb to between 2018 and 2021). Notes on the research overall: Samples were obtained from ITN030ST, a randomized trial in which withdrawal of immunosuppression was attempted within 2 years of liver transplantation. Of the eight recipients, a few were HCV-positive, while the remaining recipients had been transplanted for non-autoimmune, non-viral indications. Tolerance was defined as complete withdrawal of immunosuppression for at least one year without a rise in liver enzymes beyond twice the upper limit of normal. Donor-reactive T cell clones were identified by TCRbeta sequencing following a pre-transplant mixed lymphocyte reaction and were subsequently tracked in post-transplant blood. Blood samples were collected pre-transplant, then pre-randomization ahead of withdrawal, and finally post-randomization once withdrawal had either been completed or failed. As an antigen-independent comparator for the donor-reactive sequences, third party-reactive TCRbeta sequences from pre-transplant MLRs were identified as well. Of the 8 liver transplant recipients making up the studied cohort, 3 were classified as tolerant and 5 as non-tolerant. The subjects received no induction therapy and were kept on standard immunosuppression until randomization at 12-24 months post-transplant. The paper's findings and limits, for the study overall: Because of small, heterogeneous patient numbers and non-standardized post-transplant time points, the conclusions were only preliminary. A significant post-transplant decrease in circulating donor-reactive CD4 TCRbeta sequences was observed in most of the 8 subjects, irrespective of tolerance or HCV status. Donor-reactive sequences decreased more than third party-reactive sequences, which suggests partial antigen-specific deletion that was not related to withdrawal success. Low numbers of available donor cells limited the measurable donor-reactive repertoire in two subjects. Because allograft tissue specimens were not available, migration of donor-reactive T cells into the graft, rather than deletion, may have occurred. After accounting for repertoire turnover, donor-reactive detection was significantly reduced in 7 of 8 subjects for CD4 and 8 of 8 for CD8.

Using immunoSEQ, frozen genomic DNA was subjected to high-throughput TCRbeta CDR3 sequencing, a process that included PCR amplification, mapping, bias correction and internal controls. From the authors' description of their analysis: Productive rearrangements were retained, and unique TCRbeta sequences were defined by the CDR3 nucleotide sequence together with the V and J gene. For classification of a sequence as donor-reactive, at least 5-fold expansion in CFSE-low cells relative to unstimulated pre-transplant cells and a frequency of at least 0.01% were required. Per-subject minimum frequency thresholds, based on the lowest-template unstimulated sample, ensured at least 90% detection power. Jensen-Shannon divergence between the top 1000 TCRbeta sequences post- versus pre-transplant served as the measure of repertoire turnover. Two-sided Fisher's exact tests were used to test for changes in how often donor-reactive sequences were detected. As stored in TCRdb, this immuneACCESS dataset retains in-frame rearrangements with V and J assigned. A fraction of the clones does not appear; measured against another copy, unresolved V genes explain less than half of the discrepancy, and the remainder lacks a known reason. That table is the source of V, J and clone size, and D and trimming were worked out from the DNA. The sample contains tens of thousands of clones, 90% of them found a single time. 2% to 3% of the sample belongs to the ten largest clones.

On this clone: Its recognized antigen is unknown. Nothing much larger sits one base from this clone, and base qualities are not available.

The CDR3 starts with the cysteine, ends with the phenylalanine, and has 13 residues. Only the CDR3 region is kept as DNA, spanning 39 bases read in frame from base 1. From a lookup of the germline V gene, CDR1 and CDR2 are SGHRS and YFSETQ. Deletion took 4 bases off V and 5 bases off J, with a span of 12 bases between the germline ends. This specimen's time point label, interpreted: pre-transplant. Unstimulated PBMCs, after thawing, were stained for CD3, CD4 and CD8 and then FACS-sorted into CD3+CD4+ and CD3+CD8+ populations. Randomization to immunosuppression withdrawal applied to every one of the 8 studied subjects. Genomic DNA was isolated with the Qiagen DNeasy Blood and Tissue Kit.

The sequence links TRBV5-1 to TRBJ2-5; matching of 6 bases hints at TRBD2 as the D gene. This receptor was obtained from a human donor who received a liver transplant. The sample in question was CD4+ T cells from blood, obtained before liver transplant. The nucleotide sequence reads as follows: TGCGCCAGCAGCCAGGGACTGCCGGAGACCCAGTACTTC. Translation gives CASSQGLPETQYF.